These 18 T cell receptor beta chains share one sample of origin, sequenced in a study of shared clonotypes between healthy human individuals. Libraries were prepared by immunoSEQ multiplex PCR; TCRdb keeps only in-frame clonotypes and omits some of them. This sample has millions of clones, with 93% found just once. Terminally differentiated effector memory CD45RA+ cells were left out of the naive CD8 fraction, which was CD45RO-negative and positively selected for CCR7. The sample comprised naive CD8+ T cells from PBMCs. The receptor set was obtained from a man between 18 and 35 years old in good health. Some clones in this sample may be carry-over from other donors' samples.

This clone was detected once. This rearrangement joins TRBV4-2 to TRBJ2-4, with D uncertain. V was pared by 1 base and J by 0 bases, with 13 bases between. Germline values: CDR1 LGHNA, CDR2 YNFKEQ. The CDR3 covers 17 residues. The CDR3 here is CASSQVIANLAKNIQYF. CDR3 nucleotide sequence: TGTGCCAGCAGCCAAGTTATCGCCAACTTAGCCAAAAACATTCAGTACTTC.

The chain couples TRBV7-9 to TRBJ2-7; tentative D call: TRBD1 (6 bases). V shed 4 bases and J shed 1 base, with 23 bases lying between them. The length of the CDR3 is 18 residues. CDR1 is SEHNR and CDR2 is FQNEAQ in the germline V gene (reference sequence). The DNA of the CDR3 is TGTGCCAGCAGCTCAAGGACCCCCCACTACAGGGAATCCTACGAGCAGTACTTC. The encoded protein is CASSSRTPHYRESYEQYF. Together with reference TRBV7-9 and TRBJ2-7, the CDR3 gives the full variable domain: DTGVSQNPRHKITKRGQNVTFRCDPISEHNRLYWYRQTLGQGPEFLTYFQNEAQLEKSRLLSDRFSAERPKGSFSTLEIQRTEQGDSAMYLCASSSRTPHYRESYEQYFGPGTRLTVT.

The chain joins TRBV27 to TRBJ2-1; 13 bases are a match to TRBD2. This CDR3 is built from 16 residues. Losses at the gene ends were 6 bases for V and 7 bases for J; bases not matched to a gene: 9. Germline V CDR1 and CDR2: MNHEY, SMNVEV (reference sequence). The CDR3 DNA follows: TGTGCCAGCAGATTAGGACTAGCGGGAGTTCGTAATGAGCAGTTCTTC. Translation: CASRLGLAGVRNEQFF.

The chain carries TRBV19 and TRBJ2-3; D possibly corresponds to TRBD2 (6 bases). Germline CDR1 and CDR2: LNHDA and SQIVND (reference sequence). The V and J ends lost 9 bases and 2 bases respectively, with 18 bases between them. This CDR3 comprises 15 residues. The CDR3 region has the DNA TGTGCCAGCAGGTCGGAGGGCCGGAACACAGATACGCAGTATTTT. Translated: CASRSEGRNTDTQYF.

Worth noting for this clone: The sample holds other DNA sequences that translate to the same CDR3. The chain carries TRBV27 and TRBJ2-7, with TRBD2 matching 14 bases. The CDR3 totals 15 residues. V shed 3 bases, J shed 3 bases, and the junction held 1 base outside the gene matches. Germline V gene data show CDR1 as MNHEY and CDR2 as SMNVEV (reference sequence). In DNA, the CDR3 is TGTGCCAGCAGTTTCGGGACTAGCGGGAGCTACGAGCAGTACTTC. It specifies CASSFGTSGSYEQYF.

The rearrangement links TRBV9 to TRBJ2-2; 7 bases map to TRBD1. CDR1 SGDLS and CDR2 YYNGEE come from the germline V gene. Trimming cost V 2 bases and J 1 base; bases outside gene matches: 5. The CDR3 is 16 residues long. This CDR3 reads CASSVQGERNTGELFF. CDR3 bases: TGTGCCAGCAGCGTCCAGGGGGAACGGAACACCGGGGAGCTGTTTTTT.

This sequence joins TRBV10-1 and TRBJ2-7, with 13 positions matching TRBD2. V dropped 5 bases and J dropped 6; count of bases not matched to a gene: 4. This CDR3 contains 14 residues. The germline V gene has CDR1 WNHNN and CDR2 SYGVQD (reference sequence). CDR3 in DNA: TGCGCCAGCAGTAGGACTAGCGGGAGTCTCGAGCAGTACTTC. Translated, it gives CASSRTSGSLEQYF.

This chain's CDR3 is CASSLAGESNQPQHF. In nucleotides, the CDR3 is TGCGCCAGCAGCTTGGCCGGGGAGAGCAATCAGCCCCAGCATTTT. The rearrangement links TRBV5-1 to TRBJ1-5; D gene ambiguous. The CDR3 is made up of 15 amino acids. Trimming cost V 0 bases and J 1 base, with 8 bases left between them. The germline gives CDR1 SGHRS, CDR2 YFSETQ.

The chain combines TRBV6-5 with TRBJ2-1; TRBD2 is a possible D gene (6 bases). Germline V CDR1 and CDR2: MNHEY, SVGAGI. V dropped 2 bases and J dropped 0 bases, with 8 bases sitting between them. The CDR3 contains 15 residues. The CDR3 loop is CASSYGGLSYNEQFF. The DNA of the CDR3 is TGTGCCAGCAGTTACGGAGGGCTCTCCTACAATGAGCAGTTCTTC.

The chain couples TRBV7-3 to TRBJ2-5, with D perhaps matching TRBD1 (6 bases). With 6 bases removed from V and 4 bases from J, the gap between germline ends came to 15 bases. CDR3 length: 14 residues. Germline V gene lookup returns CDR1 SGHTA and CDR2 FQGTGA. The CDR3, as DNA: TGTGCCAGCAGTTTGAGGGGGAAAGGAGAGACCCAGTACTTC. Translated: CASSLRGKGETQYF.

The chain joins TRBV19 to TRBJ1-5, with D hard to call. Trimming pared 3 bases from V and 6 bases from J, leaving 9 bases between. The length of the CDR3 is 13 residues. Germline-derived CDR1 and CDR2 are LNHDA and SQIVND (reference sequence). CDR3 in amino acids: CASSMRSLQPQHF. The CDR3 DNA follows: TGTGCCAGTAGTATGCGTTCGCTTCAGCCCCAGCATTTT.

V gene TRBV7-9 combines with J gene TRBJ2-5; D ambiguous. This CDR3 contains 14 residues. Trimming took 1 base from V and 1 from J, leaving 7 bases between them. The germline V gene has CDR1 SEHNR and CDR2 FQNEAQ (reference sequence). This chain's CDR3 is CASSLGSLQETQYF. In DNA form, the CDR3 reads TGTGCCAGCAGCTTAGGCAGCCTCCAAGAGACCCAGTACTTC.

The chain joins TRBV28 to TRBJ1-4; possibly TRBD1 for D (5 bases). V lost 3 bases, J lost 6 bases, and 11 bases lay in between. The CDR3 has 14 amino acids. The germline CDR1 and CDR2 sequences are MDHEN and SYDVKM. CDR3 nucleotides: TGTGCCAGCAGTTTGCCAGGGAACTATGAAAAACTGTTTTTT. As protein: CASSLPGNYEKLFF.

This clone was seen a single time. The rearrangement joins TRBV7-9 to TRBJ2-1; no reliable D call. V lost 1 base and J lost 8, with 9 bases in between. The CDR3 covers 13 residues. Germline CDR1 and CDR2: SEHNR and FQNEAQ (reference sequence). CDR3 residues: CASSLVGKYEQFF. The CDR3 DNA is TGTGCCAGCAGCTTAGTGGGGAAATATGAGCAGTTCTTC.

V is TRBV28 and J is TRBJ2-3; 9 nucleotides line up with TRBD2. V shed 6 bases, J shed 0 bases, and the junction held 7 bases outside the gene matches. The CDR3 sequence is 16 residues long. The germline V gene encodes CDR1 MDHEN and CDR2 SYDVKM. CDR3 protein: CASSSEREVSTDTQYF. The CDR3 nucleotides read TGTGCCAGCAGCTCAGAGCGGGAGGTGAGCACAGATACGCAGTATTTT. Looking up the rest from reference TRBV28 and TRBJ2-3 gives the full variable domain: DVKVTQSSRYLVKRTGEKVFLECVQDMDHENMFWYRQDPGLGLRLIYFSYDVKMKEKGDIPEGYSVSREKKERFSLILESASTNQTSMYLCASSSEREVSTDTQYFGPGTRLTVL.

The V and J genes are TRBV5-4 and TRBJ2-7, with D possibly TRBD2 on 5 matching bases. CDR3 length: 12 amino acids. Germline lookup yields CDR1 SGHNT and CDR2 YYREEE (reference sequence). V lost 0 bases, J lost 7 bases, and 8 bases lay in between. The CDR3 loop reads CASSLASGEQYF. The CDR3 DNA sequence: TGTGCCAGCAGCTTGGCGTCGGGGGAGCAGTACTTC. Drawing the rest from reference TRBV5-4 and TRBJ2-7, the complete variable domain is ETGVTQSPTHLIKTRGQQVTLRCSSQSGHNTVSWYQQALGQGPQFIFQYYREEENGRGNFPPRFSGLQFPNYSSELNVNALELDDSALYLCASSLASGEQYFGPGTRLTVT.

This chain connects TRBV27 to TRBJ1-1, with 8 bases fitting TRBD1. The CDR3 length is 14 residues. Germline trimming cut 7 bases from V and 4 bases from J; bases unmatched to any gene: 8. CDR1 MNHEY and CDR2 SMNVEV come from the germline V gene (reference sequence). This CDR3 is CASNSGGPGTEAFF. The CDR3, as DNA: TGTGCCAGCAATTCAGGGGGCCCGGGCACTGAAGCTTTCTTT.

This chain uses TRBV4-3 with TRBJ2-1; D might be TRBD1 (6 bases). The CDR3 is made up of 18 amino acids. CDR1 is LGHNA and CDR2 is YSLEER in the germline V gene. Deletions cut 1 base from V and 6 bases from J, with 22 bases between. The chain's CDR3 is CASSQVSLSQGLGNEQFF. As DNA, the CDR3 is TGCGCCAGCAGCCAAGTTAGCCTGAGTCAGGGGCTGGGCAATGAGCAGTTCTTC.